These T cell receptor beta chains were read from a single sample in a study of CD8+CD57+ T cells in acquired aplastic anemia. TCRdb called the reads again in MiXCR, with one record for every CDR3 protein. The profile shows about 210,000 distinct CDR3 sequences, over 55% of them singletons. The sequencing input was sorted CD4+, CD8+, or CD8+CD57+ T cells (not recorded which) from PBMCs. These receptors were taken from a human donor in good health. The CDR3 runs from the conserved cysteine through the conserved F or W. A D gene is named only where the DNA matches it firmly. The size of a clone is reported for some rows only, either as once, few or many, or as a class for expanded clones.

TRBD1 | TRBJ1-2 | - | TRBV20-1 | TGCAGTGCTAGAGAAAGAGGGCAGGGGGAGCATGGCTACACCTTC | CSARERGQGEHGYTF
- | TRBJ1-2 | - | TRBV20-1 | TGCAGTGCTAGAGATCAACGGGGGAACTATGGCTACACCTTC | CSARDQRGNYGYTF
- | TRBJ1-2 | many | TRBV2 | TGTGCCAGCAGTGGGGGGGAGAACTATGGCTACACCTTC | CASSGGENYGYTF
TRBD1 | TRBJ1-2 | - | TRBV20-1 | TGCAGTGCTATCACAGGGGAGGCTAACTATGGCTACACCTTC | CSAITGEANYGYTF
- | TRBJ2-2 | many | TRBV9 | TGTGCCAGCAGCCCGCATAGGACAGTTCGTGGGGAGCTGTTTTTT | CASSPHRTVRGELFF
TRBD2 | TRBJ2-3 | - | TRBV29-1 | TGCAGCGTCCACCGGGGGGGCACAGATACGCAGTATTTT | CSVHRGGTDTQYF
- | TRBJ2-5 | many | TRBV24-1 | TGTGCCACCAGTCAGAGGTCCCCGGGGATAGAGACCCAGTACTTC | CATSQRSPGIETQYF
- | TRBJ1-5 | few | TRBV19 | TGTGCCAGTACCTACGGACAGTTCAATCAGCCCCAGCATTTT | CASTYGQFNQPQHF
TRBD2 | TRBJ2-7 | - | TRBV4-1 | TGCGCCAGCAGCCGTAGCGGGGGGGAAGCCTACGAGCAGTACTTC | CASSRSGGEAYEQYF
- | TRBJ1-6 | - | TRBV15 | TGTGCCACCAGCAGAGATGGGGCAGGGGAATCACCCCTCCACTTT | CATSRDGAGESPLHF
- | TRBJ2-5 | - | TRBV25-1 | TGTGCCAGCAGTGTGGGGCAGGGCGTCGAGACCCAGTACTTC | CASSVGQGVETQYF
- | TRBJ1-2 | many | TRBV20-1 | TGCAGTGCTAGAGACATAGCGACAGGTGTCTATGGCTACACCTTC | CSARDIATGVYGYTF
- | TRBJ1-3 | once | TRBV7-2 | TGTGCCAGCAGCCACCTCGGCAGGGCCACTGGAAACACCATATATTTT | CASSHLGRATGNTIYF
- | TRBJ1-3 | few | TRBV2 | TGTGCCAGCAGAAAAAGGACAGCCTCTGGAAACACCATATATTTT | CASRKRTASGNTIYF
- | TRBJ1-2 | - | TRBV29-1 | TGCACAGGGTGGGCAGGGATGAGTGGCTACACCTTC | CTGWAGMSGYTF
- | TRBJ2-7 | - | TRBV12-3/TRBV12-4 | TGTGCCAGCAGTTTAAATGTCGGCCCAAAATACGAGCAGTACTTC | CASSLNVGPKYEQYF
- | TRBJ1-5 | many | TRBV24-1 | TGTGCCACCAGTGATTCAAGAACGGGGCCCCAGCATTTT | CATSDSRTGPQHF
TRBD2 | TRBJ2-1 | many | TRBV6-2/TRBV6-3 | TGTGCCAGCAGTTACGTACCGGGACTAGCGTCCTACAATGAGCAGTTCTTC | CASSYVPGLASYNEQFF
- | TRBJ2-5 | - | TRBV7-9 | TGTGCCAGCAGACACCGGGGCCCCCGGGAGACCCAGTACTTC | CASRHRGPRETQYF
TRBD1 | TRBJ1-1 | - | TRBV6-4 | TGTGCCAGCAGTCAATACCAGGGGGGCACTGAAGCTTTCTTT | CASSQYQGGTEAFF
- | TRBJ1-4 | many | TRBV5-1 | TGCGCCAGCAGCTTGGAGGGGTCTAATGAAAAACTGTTTTTT | CASSLEGSNEKLFF
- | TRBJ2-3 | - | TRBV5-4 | TGTGCCAGCAGCTACCGGGACATGACAGATACGCAGTATTTT | CASSYRDMTDTQYF
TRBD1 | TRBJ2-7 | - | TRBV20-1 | TGCAGTGCTAGACCTCGGACAGGGGCTCCCCGGGAGCAGTACTTC | CSARPRTGAPREQYF
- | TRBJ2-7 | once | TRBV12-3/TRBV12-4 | TGTGCCAGCAGTTGGTCGCGGGTTTCCTCCTACGAGCAGTACTTC | CASSWSRVSSYEQYF
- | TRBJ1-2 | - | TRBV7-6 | TGTGCCAGCAGCCCTCGCCCGGACAACTATGGCTACACCTTC | CASSPRPDNYGYTF
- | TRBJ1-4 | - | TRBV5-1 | TGCGCCAGCAGCTTGGCCGGGACAAAGAATGAAAAACTGTTTTTT | CASSLAGTKNEKLFF
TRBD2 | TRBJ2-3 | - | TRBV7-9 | TGTGCCAGCAGCGGCACTAGCGGGAGTGGAAAGAGATATTTT | CASSGTSGSGKRYF
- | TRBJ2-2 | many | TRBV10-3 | TGTGCCATCAGTGTGGGGGGTAACGGGGAGCTGTTTTTT | CAISVGGNGELFF
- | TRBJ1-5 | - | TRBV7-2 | TGTGCCAGCAGCATAAGCGGGACACCCTATAGCAATCAGCCCCAGCATTTT | CASSISGTPYSNQPQHF
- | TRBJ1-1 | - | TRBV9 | TGTGCCAGCAGCGTAGGGTGGAGGGCGAACACTGAAGCTTTCTTT | CASSVGWRANTEAFF
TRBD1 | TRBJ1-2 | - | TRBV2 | TGTGCCAGCTCCACGGGGACAGGGGACTATGGCTACACCTTC | CASSTGTGDYGYTF
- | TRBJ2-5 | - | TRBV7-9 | TGTGCCAGCAGCTCCCCGGACAGACAGTCTCAAGAGACCCAGTACTTC | CASSSPDRQSQETQYF
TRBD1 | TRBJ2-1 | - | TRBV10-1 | TGCGCCAGCAGTGAATCCGGACAGGATCTTTCATTCTTC | CASSESGQDLSFF
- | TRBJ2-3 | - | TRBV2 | TGTGCCAGCAGCGTAGAGGATTTAGCAGATACGCAGTATTTT | CASSVEDLADTQYF
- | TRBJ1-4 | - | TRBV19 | TGTGCCAGTAGTACCGGGGTTACGGGTGAAAAACTGTTTTTT | CASSTGVTGEKLFF
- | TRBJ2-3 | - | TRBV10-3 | TGTGCCAGCAGTTACGGATTTCGCACAGATACGCAGTATTTT | CASSYGFRTDTQYF
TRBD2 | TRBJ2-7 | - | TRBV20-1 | TGCAGTGCTAGCCCGGGGGGCTCCTACGAGCAGTACTTC | CSASPGGSYEQYF
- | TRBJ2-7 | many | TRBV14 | TGTGCCAGCAGCCCGGTTGGTTACACCCCCTACGAGCAGTACTTC | CASSPVGYTPYEQYF
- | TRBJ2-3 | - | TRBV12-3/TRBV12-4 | TGTGCCAGCAGTTTCTCAGAAACAGATACGCAGTATTTT | CASSFSETDTQYF
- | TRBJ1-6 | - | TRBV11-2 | TGTGCCAGCAGCTCGTACAGTTTAAATTCACCCCTCCACTTT | CASSSYSLNSPLHF
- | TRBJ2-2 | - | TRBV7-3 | TGTGCCAGCAGCTTCCAGAGCACCGGGGAGCTGTTCTTT | CASSFQSTGELFF
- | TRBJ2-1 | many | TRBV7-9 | TGTGCCAGCAGCTTAGTGGTCAGGGAGATTGGGCAGTTCTTC | CASSLVVREIGQFF
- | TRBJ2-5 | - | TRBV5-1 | TGTGCCAGCAGCTTACTGGAGACCCAGTACTTC | CASSLLETQYF
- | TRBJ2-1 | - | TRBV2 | TGTGCCAGCAACCCCCCCGGGACTGAGGACAATGAGCAGTTCTTC | CASNPPGTEDNEQFF
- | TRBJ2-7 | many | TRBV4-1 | TGCGCCAGCAGCCAAGAAACGGGCTACGAGCAGTACTTC | CASSQETGYEQYF
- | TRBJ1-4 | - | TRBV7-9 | TGTGCCAGCCGTCTGAGGGAAAAACTGTTTTTT | CASRLREKLFF
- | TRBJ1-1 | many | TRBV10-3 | TGTGCCACACATAGGACGAACACTGAAGCTTTCTTT | CATHRTNTEAFF
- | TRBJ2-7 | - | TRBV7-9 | TGTGCCAGCAGCTTGTTTAAGGGCTACGAGCAGTACTTC | CASSLFKGYEQYF
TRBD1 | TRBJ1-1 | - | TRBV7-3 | TGTGCCAGCAGCGGGACAGGGACCAACACTGAAGCTTTCTTT | CASSGTGTNTEAFF
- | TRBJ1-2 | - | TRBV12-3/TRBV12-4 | TGTGCCAGCAGCCCGCGGGGGGCGGGGTATGGCTACACCTTC | CASSPRGAGYGYTF
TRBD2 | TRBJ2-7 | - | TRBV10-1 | TGCGCCAGGAGGGGCGGGAGCTCCTACGAGCAGTACTTC | CARRGGSSYEQYF
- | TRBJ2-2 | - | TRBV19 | TGTGCCAGTAGCCGAAGGCGGGAGCTGTTTTTT | CASSRRRELFF
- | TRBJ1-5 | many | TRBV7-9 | TGTGCCAGCAGCTTTCCGGGTCAGCCCCAGCATTTT | CASSFPGQPQHF
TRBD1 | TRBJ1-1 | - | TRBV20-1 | TGCAGTGCTAGAGTGCCGGACAGGGGGAACACTGAAGCTTTCTTT | CSARVPDRGNTEAFF
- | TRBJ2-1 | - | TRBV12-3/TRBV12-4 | TGTGCCAGCAGTTTAAGTGAGGGTTGGGGTGAGCAGTTCTTC | CASSLSEGWGEQFF
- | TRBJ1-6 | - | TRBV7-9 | TGTGCCAGCAGCCGAGGACAGCTAAATTCACCCCTCCACTTT | CASSRGQLNSPLHF
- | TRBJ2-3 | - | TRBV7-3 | TGTGCCAGCAGCGGTGGAGGGAGGGATACGCAGTATTTT | CASSGGGRDTQYF